The T cell receptor (beta chain) under discussion was sequenced for a study of neurological immune-mediated disorders. Using its own MiXCR run on the 5' RACE reads, TCRdb lists one record per CDR3 protein. The table includes approximately 41,000 distinct CDR3 sequences, roughly 15% detected once. This clonotype was counted a single time. Sequencing was carried out using CD4+ T cells from blood. The TCR comes from a woman aged 60-75 years with HTLV-1-associated myelopathy (HAM/TSP).

The CDR3 nucleotides read TGTGCCAGCAGCTTAACCTCCTACAATGAGCAGTTCTTC. This sequence encodes CASSLTSYNEQFF. The chain has TRBV7-3 and TRBJ2-1; D uncertain. With 0 bases removed from V and 0 bases from J, the gap between germline ends came to 0 bases. From germline, CDR1 is SGHTA and CDR2 FQGTGA. The CDR3 extends over 13 amino acids.